These T cell receptor beta chains were read from a single sample in a study of CD8 T cells in cerebrospinal fluid in Alzheimer's disease. Each CDR3 protein gets one entry in TCRdb, which reprocessed the 10x single-cell sequencing reads and gives no DNA. In total, the table holds 900 to 1,300 distinct CDR3 sequences. The sequenced material came from cerebrospinal fluid. These receptors all come from a human donor in good health. Each CDR3 is given with its conserved first and last residue. Expanded clones get a size class; other rows say once, few or many, or leave the size out.

14	TRBV7-2	medium-sized	TRBJ1-5	CASSLGLNNQPQHF
12	TRBV19	NA	TRBJ1-2	CASSISVYGYTF
15	TRBV5-1	medium-sized	TRBJ2-2	CASSGGQGRAGELFF
17	TRBV19	NA	TRBJ2-3	CASSISVTSTKWDTQYF
14	TRBV20-1	medium-sized	TRBJ1-2	CSARVRTGDNGYTF
16	TRBV9	medium-sized	TRBJ2-5	CASGTTSGANQETQYF
15	TRBV6-1	NA	TRBJ1-4	CASSKGRGPNEKLFF
15	TRBV7-3	medium-sized	TRBJ1-6	CASSLTTGVNSPLHF
16	TRBV15	medium-sized	TRBJ2-7	CATSRGDGRLSYEQYF
15	TRBV2	medium-sized	TRBJ2-2	CASTAGGQDTGELFF
14	TRBV19	medium-sized	TRBJ1-2	CASSTDRGIYGYTF
16	TRBV4-2	medium-sized	TRBJ1-5	CASSQEGGSGNQPQHF
12	TRBV24-1	medium-sized	TRBJ2-3	CATSDGLAAQYF
13	TRBV7-2	medium-sized	TRBJ2-1	CASSPGGYNEQFF
12	TRBV9	medium-sized	TRBJ1-6	CASSDQNSPLHF
14	TRBV9	medium-sized	TRBJ2-1	CASSFSGGYNEQFF
12	TRBV7-9	medium-sized	TRBJ1-1	CASSLVVTEAFF
15	TRBV20-1	large	TRBJ2-2	CSARGFDRNTGELFF
14	TRBV3-1	large	TRBJ2-3	CASSQEGVGVTQYF
15	TRBV5-6	large	TRBJ2-3	CASSLAGPGTDTQYF
15	TRBV4-3	medium-sized	TRBJ2-2	CASSQGLAGTGELFF
18	TRBV4-3	medium-sized	TRBJ1-2	CASSQDRRRTGNFYGYTF
15	TRBV2	large	TRBJ2-5	CASSALAGGPETQYF
13	TRBV29-1	medium-sized	TRBJ2-5	CSVVKQIQETQYF
12	TRBV7-9	large	TRBJ2-7	CASGDGSYEQYF
14	TRBV6-1	NA	TRBJ2-7	CASSVRDNSYEQYF
14	TRBV6-5	medium-sized	TRBJ1-2	CASSYGDRNYGYTF
14	TRBV11-3	NA	TRBJ2-7	CASSLSPLSHEQYF
14	TRBV20-1	large	TRBJ1-1	CSAREAGGSTEAFF
16	TRBV18	medium-sized	TRBJ1-6	CASSPKNRGYNSPLHF
14	TRBV6-5	medium-sized	TRBJ1-6	CASRESSYNSPLHF
14	TRBV28	medium-sized	TRBJ1-1	CASSFRVEGTEAFF
16	TRBV15	medium-sized	TRBJ2-5	CATSRDGRGDKETQYF
14	TRBV5-6	medium-sized	TRBJ2-3	CASSHAEYTDTQYF